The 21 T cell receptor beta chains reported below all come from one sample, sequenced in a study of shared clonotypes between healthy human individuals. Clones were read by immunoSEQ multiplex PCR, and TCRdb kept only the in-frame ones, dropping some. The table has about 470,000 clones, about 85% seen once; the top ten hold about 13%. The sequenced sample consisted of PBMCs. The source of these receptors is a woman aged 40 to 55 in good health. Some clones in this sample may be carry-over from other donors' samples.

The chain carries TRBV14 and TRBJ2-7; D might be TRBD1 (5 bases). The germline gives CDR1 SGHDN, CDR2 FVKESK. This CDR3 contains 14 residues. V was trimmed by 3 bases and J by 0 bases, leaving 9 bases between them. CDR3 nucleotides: TGTGCCAGCAGCCAGTACCAGGGCTCCTACGAGCAGTACTTC. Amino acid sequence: CASSQYQGSYEQYF.

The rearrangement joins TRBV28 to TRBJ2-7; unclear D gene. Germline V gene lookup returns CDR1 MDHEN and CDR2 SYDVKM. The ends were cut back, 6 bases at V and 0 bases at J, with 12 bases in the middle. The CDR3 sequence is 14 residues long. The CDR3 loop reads CASSLTPISYEQYF. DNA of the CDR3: TGTGCCAGCAGCCTCACCCCTATCTCCTACGAGCAGTACTTC.

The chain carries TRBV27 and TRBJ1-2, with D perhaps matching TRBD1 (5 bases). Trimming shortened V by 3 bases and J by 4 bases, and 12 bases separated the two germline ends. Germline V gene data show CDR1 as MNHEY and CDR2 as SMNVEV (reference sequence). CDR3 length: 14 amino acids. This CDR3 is CASSLQGTRYGYTF. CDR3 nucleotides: TGTGCCAGCAGTTTGCAGGGAACTCGCTATGGCTACACCTTC.

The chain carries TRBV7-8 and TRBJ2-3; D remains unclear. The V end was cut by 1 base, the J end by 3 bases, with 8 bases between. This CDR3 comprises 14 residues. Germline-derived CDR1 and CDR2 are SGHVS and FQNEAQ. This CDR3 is CASSLVDGTDTQYF. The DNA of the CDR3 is TGTGCCAGCAGCTTAGTTGACGGAACAGATACGCAGTATTTT.

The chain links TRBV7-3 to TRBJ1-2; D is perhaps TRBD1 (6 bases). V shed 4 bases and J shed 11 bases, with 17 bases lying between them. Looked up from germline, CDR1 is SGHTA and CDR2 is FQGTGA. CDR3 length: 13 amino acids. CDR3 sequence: CASSSGNTGSYTF. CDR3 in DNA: TGTGCCAGCAGCTCAGGAAATACAGGGTCGTACACCTTC.

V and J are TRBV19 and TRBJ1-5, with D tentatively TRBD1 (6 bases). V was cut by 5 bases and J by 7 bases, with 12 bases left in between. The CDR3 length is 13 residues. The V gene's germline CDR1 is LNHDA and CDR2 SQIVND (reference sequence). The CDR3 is CASSRGQRQPQHF. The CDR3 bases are TGTGCCAGTAGTCGGGGGCAGCGGCAGCCCCAGCATTTT.

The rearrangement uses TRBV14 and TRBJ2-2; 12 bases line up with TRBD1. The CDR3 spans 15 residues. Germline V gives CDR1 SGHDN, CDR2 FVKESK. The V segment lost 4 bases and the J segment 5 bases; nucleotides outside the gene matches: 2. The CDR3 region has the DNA TGTGCCAGCAGCCGGGACAGGGGGCCGACCGGGGAGCTGTTTTTT. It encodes CASSRDRGPTGELFF.

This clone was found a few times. As DNA, the CDR3 is TGTGCCACCAGCACCGGACGGTCGAACACTGAAGCTTTCTTT. Protein: CATSTGRSNTEAFF. The chain couples TRBV15 to TRBJ1-1; no firm D call. The germline CDR1 and CDR2 sequences are LNHNV and YYDKDF (reference sequence). Trimming cost V 4 bases and J 1 base, with 10 bases left between them. The CDR3 is 14 residues long.

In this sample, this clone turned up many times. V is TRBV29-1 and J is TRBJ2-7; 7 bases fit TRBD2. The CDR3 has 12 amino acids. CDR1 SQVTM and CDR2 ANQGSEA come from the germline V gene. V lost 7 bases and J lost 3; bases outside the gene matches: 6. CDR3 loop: CSGSGHNYEQYF. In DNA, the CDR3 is TGCAGCGGTAGCGGGCACAACTACGAGCAGTACTTC.

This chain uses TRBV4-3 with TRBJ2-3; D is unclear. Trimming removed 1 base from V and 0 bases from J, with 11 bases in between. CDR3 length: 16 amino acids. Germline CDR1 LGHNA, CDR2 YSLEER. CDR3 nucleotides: TGCGCCAGCAGCCAAGGCGTCTACTCTAGCACAGATACGCAGTATTTT. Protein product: CASSQGVYSSTDTQYF.

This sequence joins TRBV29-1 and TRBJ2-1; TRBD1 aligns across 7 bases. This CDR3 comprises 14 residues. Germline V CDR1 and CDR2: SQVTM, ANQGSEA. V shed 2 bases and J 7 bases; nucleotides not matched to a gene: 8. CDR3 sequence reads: CSVEKGAGSNEQFF. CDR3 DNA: TGCAGCGTTGAAAAGGGGGCAGGTAGTAATGAGCAGTTCTTC.

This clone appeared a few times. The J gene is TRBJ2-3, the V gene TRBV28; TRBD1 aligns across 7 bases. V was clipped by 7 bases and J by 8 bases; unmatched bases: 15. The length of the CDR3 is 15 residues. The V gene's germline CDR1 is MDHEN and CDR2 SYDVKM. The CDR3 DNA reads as TGTGCCAGCACTCGGGACAGCCGCCCCAGGGGTACGCAGTATTTT. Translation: CASTRDSRPRGTQYF. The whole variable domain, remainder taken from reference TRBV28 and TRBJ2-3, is DVKVTQSSRYLVKRTGEKVFLECVQDMDHENMFWYRQDPGLGLRLIYFSYDVKMKEKGDIPEGYSVSREKKERFSLILESASTNQTSMYLCASTRDSRPRGTQYFGPGTRLTVL.

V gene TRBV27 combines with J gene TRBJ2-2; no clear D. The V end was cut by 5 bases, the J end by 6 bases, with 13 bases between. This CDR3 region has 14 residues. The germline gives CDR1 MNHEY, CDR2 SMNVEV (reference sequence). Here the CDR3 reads CASSRAVFAGELFF. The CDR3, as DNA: TGTGCCAGCAGTCGAGCCGTCTTCGCCGGGGAGCTGTTTTTT.

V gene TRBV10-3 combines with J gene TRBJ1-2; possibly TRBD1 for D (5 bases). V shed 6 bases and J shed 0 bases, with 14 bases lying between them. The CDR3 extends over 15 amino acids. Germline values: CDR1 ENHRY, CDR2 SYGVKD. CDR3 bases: TGTGCCATCAGCCTGGGACTCCTAGCTAACTATGGCTACACCTTC. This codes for CAISLGLLANYGYTF.

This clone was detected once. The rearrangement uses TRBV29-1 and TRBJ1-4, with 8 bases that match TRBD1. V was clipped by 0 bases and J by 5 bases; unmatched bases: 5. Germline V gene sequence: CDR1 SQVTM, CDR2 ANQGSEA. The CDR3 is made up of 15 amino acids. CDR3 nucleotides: TGCAGCGTTGAAGATGCTGGGACAGGAAATGAAAAACTGTTTTTT. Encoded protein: CSVEDAGTGNEKLFF. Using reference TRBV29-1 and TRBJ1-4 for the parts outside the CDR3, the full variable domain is SAVISQKPSRDICQRGTSLTIQCQVDSQVTMMFWYRQQPGQSLTLIATANQGSEATYESGFVIDKFPISRPNLTFSTLTVSNMSPEDSSIYLCSVEDAGTGNEKLFFGSGTQLSVL.

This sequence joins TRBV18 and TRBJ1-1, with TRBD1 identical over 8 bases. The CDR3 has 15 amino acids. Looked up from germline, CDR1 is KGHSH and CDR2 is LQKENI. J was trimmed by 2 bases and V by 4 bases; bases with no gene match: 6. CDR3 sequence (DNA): TGTGCCAGCTCACGGGAGGGACAGGACAACACTGAAGCTTTCTTT. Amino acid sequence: CASSREGQDNTEAFF.

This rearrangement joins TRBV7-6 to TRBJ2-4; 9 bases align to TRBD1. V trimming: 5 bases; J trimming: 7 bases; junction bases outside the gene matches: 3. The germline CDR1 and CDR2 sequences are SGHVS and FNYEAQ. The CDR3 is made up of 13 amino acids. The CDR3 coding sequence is TGTGCCAGCAGCCCGGGGACAGGGAACATTCAGTACTTC. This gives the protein CASSPGTGNIQYF. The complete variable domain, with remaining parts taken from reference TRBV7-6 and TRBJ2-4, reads GAGVSQSPRYKVTKRGQDVALRCDPISGHVSLYWYRQALGQGPEFLTYFNYEAQQDKSGLPNDRFSAERPEGSISTLTIQRTEQRDSAMYRCASSPGTGNIQYFGAGTRLSVL.

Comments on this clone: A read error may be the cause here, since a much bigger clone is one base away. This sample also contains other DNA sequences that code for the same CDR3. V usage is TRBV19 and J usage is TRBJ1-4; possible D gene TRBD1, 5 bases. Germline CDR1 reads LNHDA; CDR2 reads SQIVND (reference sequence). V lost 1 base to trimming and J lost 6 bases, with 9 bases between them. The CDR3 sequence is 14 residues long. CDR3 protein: CASSIGGADEKLFF. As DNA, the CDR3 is TGTGCCAGTAGTATAGGGGGCGCGGATGAAAAACTGTTTTTT.

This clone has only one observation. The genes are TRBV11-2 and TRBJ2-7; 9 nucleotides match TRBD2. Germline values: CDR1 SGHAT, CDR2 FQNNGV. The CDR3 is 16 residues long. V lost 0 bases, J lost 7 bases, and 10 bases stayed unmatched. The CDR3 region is CASSLDAAGGPREQYF. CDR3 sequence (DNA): TGTGCCAGCAGCTTAGATGCGGCGGGAGGGCCCCGGGAGCAGTACTTC.

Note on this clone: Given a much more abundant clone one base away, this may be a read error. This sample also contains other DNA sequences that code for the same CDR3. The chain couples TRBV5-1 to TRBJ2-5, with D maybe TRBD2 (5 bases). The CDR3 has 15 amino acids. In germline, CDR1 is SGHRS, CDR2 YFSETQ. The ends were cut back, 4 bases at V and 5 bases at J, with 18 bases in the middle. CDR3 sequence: CASSPGEGGWETQYF. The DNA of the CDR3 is TGCGCCAGCAGCCCAGGCGAAGGAGGCTGGGAGACCCAGTACTTC.

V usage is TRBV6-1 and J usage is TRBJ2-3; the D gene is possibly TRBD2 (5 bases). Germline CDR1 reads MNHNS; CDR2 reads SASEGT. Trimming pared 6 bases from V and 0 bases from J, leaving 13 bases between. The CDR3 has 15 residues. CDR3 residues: CASSLDSPSTDTQYF. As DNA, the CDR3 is TGTGCCAGCAGCCTGGACTCGCCTAGCACAGATACGCAGTATTTT.